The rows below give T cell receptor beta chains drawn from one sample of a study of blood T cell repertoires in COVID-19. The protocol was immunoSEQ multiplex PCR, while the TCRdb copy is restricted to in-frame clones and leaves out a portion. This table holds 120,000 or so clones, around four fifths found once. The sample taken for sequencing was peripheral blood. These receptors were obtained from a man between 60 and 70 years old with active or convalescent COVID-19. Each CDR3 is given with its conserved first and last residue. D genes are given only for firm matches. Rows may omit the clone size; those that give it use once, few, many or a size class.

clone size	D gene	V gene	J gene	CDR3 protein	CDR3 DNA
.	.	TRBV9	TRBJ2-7	CASSPAGDGVYEQYF	TGTGCCAGCAGCCCCGCCGGCGACGGAGTCTACGAGCAGTACTTC
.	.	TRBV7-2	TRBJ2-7	CASSSSRTYEQYF	TGTGCCAGCAGCTCCTCTAGAACCTACGAGCAGTACTTC
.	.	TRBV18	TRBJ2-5	CASSSRVGETQYF	TGTGCCAGCTCGTCCAGGGTGGGTGAGACCCAGTACTTC
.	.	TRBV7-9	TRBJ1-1	CASRLGPQGEAFF	TGTGCCAGCAGATTGGGGCCACAGGGTGAAGCTTTCTTT
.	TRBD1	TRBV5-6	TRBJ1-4	CASSGGTGVYEKLFF	TGTGCCAGCAGCGGAGGGACAGGGGTTTATGAAAAACTGTTTTTT
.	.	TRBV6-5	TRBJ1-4	CASSYSPGVGEKLFF	TGTGCCAGCAGTTACTCTCCAGGGGTAGGGGAAAAACTGTTTTTT
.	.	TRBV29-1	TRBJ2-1	CSVASHNEQFF	TGCAGCGTTGCTAGCCACAATGAGCAGTTCTTC
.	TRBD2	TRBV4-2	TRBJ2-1	CASSKLLAGDNEQFF	TGTGCCAGCAGCAAGTTACTAGCGGGAGACAATGAGCAGTTCTTC
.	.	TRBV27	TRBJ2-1	CASNAKFDSFLYNEQFF	TGTGCCAGCAATGCTAAGTTCGACTCATTTCTTTACAATGAGCAGTTCTTC
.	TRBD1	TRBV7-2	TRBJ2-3	CASSTSTGAPADTQYF	TGTGCCAGCAGCACATCGACAGGGGCCCCCGCAGATACGCAGTATTTT
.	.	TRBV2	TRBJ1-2	CATTVRDRNYGYTF	TGTGCCACTACAGTCAGGGATAGAAACTATGGCTACACCTTC
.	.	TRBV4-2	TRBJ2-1	CASSLRTANEQFF	TGTGCCAGCAGCCTCCGCACAGCAAATGAGCAGTTCTTC
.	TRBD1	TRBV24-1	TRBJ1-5	CATSDSDRGGGQPQHF	TGTGCCACCAGTGACTCAGACAGGGGAGGAGGCCAGCCCCAGCATTTT
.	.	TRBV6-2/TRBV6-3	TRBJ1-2	CASSRQANYGYTF	TGTGCCAGCAGCCGCCAGGCTAACTATGGCTACACCTTC
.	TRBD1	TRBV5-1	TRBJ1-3	CASSWTGGDDGNTIYF	TGCGCCAGCAGCTGGACAGGGGGCGATGATGGAAACACCATATATTTT
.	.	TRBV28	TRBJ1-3	CASSSPAGGTGNTIYF	TGTGCCAGCAGTTCCCCCGCGGGGGGGACTGGAAACACCATATATTTT
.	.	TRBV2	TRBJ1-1	CASSESGMAEAFF	TGTGCCAGCAGTGAATCAGGGATGGCTGAAGCTTTCTTT
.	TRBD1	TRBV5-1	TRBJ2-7	CASSRTGGKDSYEQYF	TGCGCCAGCAGCCGGACAGGGGGTAAGGACTCCTACGAGCAGTACTTC
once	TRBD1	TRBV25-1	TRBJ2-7	CASGQAGYEQYF	TGTGCCAGCGGACAGGCCGGGTACGAGCAGTACTTC
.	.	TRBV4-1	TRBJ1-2	CASSPEPDRPPHTF	TGCGCCAGCAGCCCCGAGCCGGACAGACCTCCCCACACCTTC
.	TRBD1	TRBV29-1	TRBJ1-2	CSVEVGTGRFYTF	TGCAGCGTTGAAGTTGGGACAGGTCGATTCTACACCTTC
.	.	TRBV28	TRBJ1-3	CASSPGHLYGSGNTIYF	TGTGCCAGCAGCCCGGGACACCTTTACGGCTCTGGAAACACCATATATTTT
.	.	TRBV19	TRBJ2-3	CASSIAVTDTQYF	TGTGCCAGTAGTATAGCAGTCACAGATACGCAGTATTTT
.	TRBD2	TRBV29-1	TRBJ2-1	CSVVPRGTSGYNEQFF	TGCAGCGTTGTCCCTAGGGGGACTAGCGGGTACAATGAGCAGTTCTTC
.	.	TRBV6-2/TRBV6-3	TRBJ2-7	CASSLDAGSYEQYF	TGTGCCAGCAGTCTGGACGCGGGATCCTACGAGCAGTACTTC
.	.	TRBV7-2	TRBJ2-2	CASSLGGGYTGELFF	TGTGCCAGCAGCTTAGGAGGAGGGTACACCGGGGAGCTGTTTTTT
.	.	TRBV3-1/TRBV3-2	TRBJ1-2	CASSQESSRNGYTF	TGTGCCAGCAGCCAAGAATCCAGCAGGAATGGCTACACCTTC